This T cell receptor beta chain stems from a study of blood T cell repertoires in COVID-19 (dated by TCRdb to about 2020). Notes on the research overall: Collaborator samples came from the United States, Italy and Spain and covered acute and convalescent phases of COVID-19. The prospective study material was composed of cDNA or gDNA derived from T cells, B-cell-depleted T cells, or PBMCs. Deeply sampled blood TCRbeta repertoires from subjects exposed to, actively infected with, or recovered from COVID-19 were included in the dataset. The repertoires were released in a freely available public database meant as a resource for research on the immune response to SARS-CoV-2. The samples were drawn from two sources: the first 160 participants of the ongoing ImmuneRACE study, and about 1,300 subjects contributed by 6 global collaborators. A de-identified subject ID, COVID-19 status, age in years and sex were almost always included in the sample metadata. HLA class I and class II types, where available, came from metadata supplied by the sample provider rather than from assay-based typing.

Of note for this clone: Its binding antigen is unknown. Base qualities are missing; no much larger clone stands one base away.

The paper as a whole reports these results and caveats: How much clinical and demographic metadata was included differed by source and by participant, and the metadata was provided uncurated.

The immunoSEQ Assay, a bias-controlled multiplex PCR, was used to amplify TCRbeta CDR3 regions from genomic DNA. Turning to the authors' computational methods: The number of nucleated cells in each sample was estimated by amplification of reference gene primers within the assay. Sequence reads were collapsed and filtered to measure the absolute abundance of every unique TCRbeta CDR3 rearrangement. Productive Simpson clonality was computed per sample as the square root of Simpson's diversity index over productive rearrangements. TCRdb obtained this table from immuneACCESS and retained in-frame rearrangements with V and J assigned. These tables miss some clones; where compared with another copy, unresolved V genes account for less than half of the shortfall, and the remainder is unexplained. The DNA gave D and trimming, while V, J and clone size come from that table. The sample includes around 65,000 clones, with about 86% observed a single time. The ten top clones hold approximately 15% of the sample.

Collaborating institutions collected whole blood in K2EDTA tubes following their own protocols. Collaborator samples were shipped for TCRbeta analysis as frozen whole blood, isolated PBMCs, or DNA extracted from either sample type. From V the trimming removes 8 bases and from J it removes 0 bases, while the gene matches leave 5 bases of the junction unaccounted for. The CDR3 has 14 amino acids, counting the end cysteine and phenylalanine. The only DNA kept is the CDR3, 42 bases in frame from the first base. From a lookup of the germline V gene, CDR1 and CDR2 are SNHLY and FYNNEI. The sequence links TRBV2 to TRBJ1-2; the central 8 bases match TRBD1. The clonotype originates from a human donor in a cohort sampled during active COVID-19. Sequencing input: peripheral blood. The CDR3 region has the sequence CASDRQGTNYGYTF. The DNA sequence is TGTGCCAGCGATAGACAGGGGACTAACTATGGCTACACCTTC.